The sequence of this T cell receptor beta chain was determined in a study of cytotoxic CD8 clonotypes in ibrutinib-treated CLL. Only in-frame clones appear in the TCRdb table, and some are missing; sequencing was by immunoSEQ multiplex PCR. The data contain around 42,000 clones, just over 65% of them singletons. Of note for this clone: What it binds is unknown.

General study points: Rising at ibrutinib response, clonality subsequently fell back toward baseline at progression. Starting clonality was above that of age-matched healthy donors and tracked circulating CD8+ T-cell counts. Rare overall, public clonotypes shrank or held steady under therapy.

CDR3 size: 16 residues. Looked up from germline, CDR1 is MNHEY and CDR2 is SMNVEV (reference sequence). The V gene end was trimmed by 3 bases and the J gene end by 5 bases; junction bases not matched to a gene: 11. V and J are TRBV27 and TRBJ2-7; 9 nucleotides align to TRBD2. The input for sequencing was PBMCs, taken after 24 months of ibrutinib treatment. This TCR was sampled from a human donor with chronic lymphocytic leukemia. CDR3 sequence reads: CASSFIPAGGPNEQYF. In DNA form, the CDR3 reads TGTGCCAGCAGTTTCATCCCCGCGGGAGGGCCCAACGAGCAGTACTTC.